The T cell receptor (beta chain) under discussion was sequenced for a study of cytomegalovirus exposure and HLA in healthy donors. General study points: There were under 200 TCR beta chains listed as cytomegalovirus-associated. Some V segments, including TRBV6-2 and TRBV6-3, were excluded as indistinguishable. The CMV antigen specificity of a few CMV-associated chains was confirmed through in vitro analysis. Productive rates of about 90% or about 30% were seen for most TCR beta V segments in an earlier analysis.

This CDR3 is 12 amino acids long. Germline V gives CDR1 SNHLY, CDR2 FYNNEI. The V and J ends lost 6 bases and 3 bases respectively, with 9 bases between them. Primers included in the PCR were 60 Vbeta and 13 Jbeta primers. Data came from immunoSEQ multiplex PCR; TCRdb stores just in-frame clones and leaves some out. This sample has about 110,000 clones, with around 60% found just once. A note on this clone: As yet, its antigen is unknown.

Material: PBMCs. The clonotype was recovered from a man aged 25 to 40 in good health and CMV-seropositive. J is TRBJ2-7 and V is TRBV2; D might be TRBD1 (6 bases). The CDR3, as DNA: TGTGCCAGCAGGTCGGACAGCTACGAGCAGTACTTC. This gives the protein CASRSDSYEQYF.